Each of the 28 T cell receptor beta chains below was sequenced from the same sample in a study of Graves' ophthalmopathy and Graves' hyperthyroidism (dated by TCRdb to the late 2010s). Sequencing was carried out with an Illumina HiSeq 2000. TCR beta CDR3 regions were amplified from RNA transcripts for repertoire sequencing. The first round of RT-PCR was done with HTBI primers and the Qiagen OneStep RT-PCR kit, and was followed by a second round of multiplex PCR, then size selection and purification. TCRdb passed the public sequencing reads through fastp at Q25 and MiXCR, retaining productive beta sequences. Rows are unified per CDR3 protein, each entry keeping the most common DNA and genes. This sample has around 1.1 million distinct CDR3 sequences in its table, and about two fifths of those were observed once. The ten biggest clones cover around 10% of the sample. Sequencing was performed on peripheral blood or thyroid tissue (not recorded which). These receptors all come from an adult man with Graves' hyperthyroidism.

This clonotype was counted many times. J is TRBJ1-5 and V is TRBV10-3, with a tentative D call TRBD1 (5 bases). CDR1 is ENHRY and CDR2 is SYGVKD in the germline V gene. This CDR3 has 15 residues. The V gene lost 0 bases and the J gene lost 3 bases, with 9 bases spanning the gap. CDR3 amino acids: CAISESGQYNQPQHF. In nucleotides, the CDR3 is TGTGCCATCAGTGAGTCGGGGCAGTACAATCAGCCCCAGCATTTT.

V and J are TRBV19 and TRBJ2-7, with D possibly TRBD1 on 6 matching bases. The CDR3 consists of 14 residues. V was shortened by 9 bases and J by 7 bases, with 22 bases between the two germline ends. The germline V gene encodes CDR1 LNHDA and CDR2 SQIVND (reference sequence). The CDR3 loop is CASSRLQGTKEQYF. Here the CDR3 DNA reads TGTGCCAGCAGCCGACTACAGGGAACGAAAGAGCAGTACTTC. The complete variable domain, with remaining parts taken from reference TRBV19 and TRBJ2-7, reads DGGITQSPKYLFRKEGQNVTLSCEQNLNHDAMYWYRQDPGQGLRLIYYSQIVNDFQKGDIAEGYSVSREKKESFPLTVTSAQKNPTAFYLCASSRLQGTKEQYFGPGTRLTVT.

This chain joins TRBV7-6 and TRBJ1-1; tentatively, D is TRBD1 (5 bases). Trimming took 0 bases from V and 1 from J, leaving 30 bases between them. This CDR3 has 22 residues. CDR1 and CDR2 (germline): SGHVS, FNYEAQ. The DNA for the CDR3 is TGTGCCAGCAGCTTAGCGCCGGGGGGTTTGACCGACCCTCCCCCAAAGAACACTGAAGCTTTCTTT. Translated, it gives CASSLAPGGLTDPPPKNTEAFF.

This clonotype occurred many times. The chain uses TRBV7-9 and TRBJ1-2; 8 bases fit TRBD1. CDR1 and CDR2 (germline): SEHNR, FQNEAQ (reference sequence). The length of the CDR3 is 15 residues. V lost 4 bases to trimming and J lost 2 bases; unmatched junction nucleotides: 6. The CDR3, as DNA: TGTGCCAGCAGCTCCGGGACAGGCGACAACTATGGCTACACCTTC. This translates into CASSSGTGDNYGYTF. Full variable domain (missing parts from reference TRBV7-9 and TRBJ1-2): DTGVSQNPRHKITKRGQNVTFRCDPISEHNRLYWYRQTLGQGPEFLTYFQNEAQLEKSRLLSDRFSAERPKGSFSTLEIQRTEQGDSAMYLCASSSGTGDNYGYTFGSGTRLTVV.

CDR3 sequence reads: CASSAIAGVGGELFF. In DNA, the CDR3 is TGTGCCAGCAGTGCCATAGCGGGAGTTGGCGGGGAGCTGTTTTTT. The V and J genes are TRBV6-4 and TRBJ2-2, with TRBD2 matching over 9 bases. Germline V lookup: CDR1 MRHNA, CDR2 SNTAGT. The CDR3 consists of 15 residues. J lost 7 bases, V lost 4 bases, and 7 bases had no gene match.

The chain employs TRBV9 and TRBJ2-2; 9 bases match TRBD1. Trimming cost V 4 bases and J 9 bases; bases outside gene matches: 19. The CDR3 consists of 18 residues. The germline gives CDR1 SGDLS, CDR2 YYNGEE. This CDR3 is CASSSRSGTGMILRELFF. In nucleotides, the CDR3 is TGTGCCAGCAGCTCCCGATCTGGGACAGGGATGATTCTACGGGAGCTGTTTTTT.

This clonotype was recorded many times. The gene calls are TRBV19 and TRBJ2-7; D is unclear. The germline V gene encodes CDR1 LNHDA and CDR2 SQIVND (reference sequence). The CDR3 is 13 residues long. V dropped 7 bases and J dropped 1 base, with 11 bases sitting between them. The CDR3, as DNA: TGTGCCAGTACCCACCCCATTTCCTACGAGCAGTACTTC. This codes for CASTHPISYEQYF.

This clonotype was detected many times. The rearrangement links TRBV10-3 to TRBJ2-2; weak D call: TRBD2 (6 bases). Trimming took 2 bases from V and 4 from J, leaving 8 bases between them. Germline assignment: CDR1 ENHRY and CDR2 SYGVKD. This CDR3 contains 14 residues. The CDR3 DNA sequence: TGTGCCATCAGTGAGCCGGGGGTCACCGGGGAGCTGTTTTTT. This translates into CAISEPGVTGELFF.

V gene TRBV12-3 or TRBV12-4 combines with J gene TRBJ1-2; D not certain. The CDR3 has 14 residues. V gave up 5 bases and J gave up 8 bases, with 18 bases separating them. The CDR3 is CASSARLAGVGYTF. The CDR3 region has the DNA TGTGCCAGCAGTGCCAGACTAGCGGGAGTCGGCTACACCTTC.

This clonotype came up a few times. CDR3 sequence: CASSSGRGGVDEQYF. CDR3 bases: TGCGCCAGCAGTTCAGGGAGAGGAGGGGTCGACGAGCAGTACTTC. This chain links TRBV5-1 with TRBJ2-7; D perhaps matches TRBD2 (6 bases). The V and J ends lost 5 bases and 5 bases respectively, with 20 bases between them. CDR1 is SGHRS and CDR2 is YFSETQ in the germline V gene. This CDR3 region has 15 residues. The whole variable domain, remainder taken from reference TRBV5-1 and TRBJ2-7, is KAGVTQTPRYLIKTRGQQVTLSCSPISGHRSVSWYQQTPGQGLQFLFEYFSETQRNKGNFPGRFSGRQFSNSRSEMNVSTLELGDSALYLCASSSGRGGVDEQYFGPGTRLTVT.

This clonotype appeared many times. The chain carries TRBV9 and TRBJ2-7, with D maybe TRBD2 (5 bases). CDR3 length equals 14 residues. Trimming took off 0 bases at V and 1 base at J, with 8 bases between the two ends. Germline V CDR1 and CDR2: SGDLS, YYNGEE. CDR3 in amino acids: CASSVDERSYEQYF. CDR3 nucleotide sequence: TGTGCCAGCAGCGTAGATGAGCGGTCCTACGAGCAGTACTTC.

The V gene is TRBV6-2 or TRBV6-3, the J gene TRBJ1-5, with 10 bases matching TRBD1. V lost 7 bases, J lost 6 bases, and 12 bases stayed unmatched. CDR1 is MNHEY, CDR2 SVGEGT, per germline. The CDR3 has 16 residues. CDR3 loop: CASTRDRGGGGQPQHF. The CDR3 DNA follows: TGTGCCAGCACGAGGGACAGGGGAGGAGGTGGTCAGCCCCAGCATTTT.

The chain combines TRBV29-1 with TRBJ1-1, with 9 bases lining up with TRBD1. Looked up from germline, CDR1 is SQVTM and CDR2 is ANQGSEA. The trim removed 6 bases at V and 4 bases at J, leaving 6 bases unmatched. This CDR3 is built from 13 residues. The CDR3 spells CSVQVGQGTEAFF. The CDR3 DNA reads TGCAGCGTCCAAGTGGGACAGGGCACTGAAGCTTTCTTT.

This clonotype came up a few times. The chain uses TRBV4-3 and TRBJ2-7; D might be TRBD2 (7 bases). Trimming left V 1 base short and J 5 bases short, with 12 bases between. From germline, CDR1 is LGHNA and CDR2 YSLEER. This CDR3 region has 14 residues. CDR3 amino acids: CASSQGEGGNEQYF. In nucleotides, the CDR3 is TGCGCCAGCAGCCAAGGGGAGGGGGGTAACGAGCAGTACTTC.

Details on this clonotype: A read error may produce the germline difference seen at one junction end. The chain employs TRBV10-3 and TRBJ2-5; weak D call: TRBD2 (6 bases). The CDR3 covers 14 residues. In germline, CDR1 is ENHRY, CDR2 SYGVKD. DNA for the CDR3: TGTGCCAGCAGTTTAACGGGGGTTGGCGAGACCCAGTGCTTC. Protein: CASSLTGVGETQCF.

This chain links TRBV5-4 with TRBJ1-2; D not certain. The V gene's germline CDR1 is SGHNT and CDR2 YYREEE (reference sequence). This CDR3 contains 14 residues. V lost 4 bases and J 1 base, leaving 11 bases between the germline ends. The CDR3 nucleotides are TGTGCCAGCAGCCTCAAGGACGGTAACTATGGCTACACCTTC. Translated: CASSLKDGNYGYTF.

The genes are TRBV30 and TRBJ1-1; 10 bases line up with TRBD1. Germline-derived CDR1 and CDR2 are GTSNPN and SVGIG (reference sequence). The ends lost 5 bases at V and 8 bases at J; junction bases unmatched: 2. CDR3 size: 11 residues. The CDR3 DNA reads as TGTGCCTGGGGACAGGGGGTGGAAGCTTTCTTT. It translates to CAWGQGVEAFF.

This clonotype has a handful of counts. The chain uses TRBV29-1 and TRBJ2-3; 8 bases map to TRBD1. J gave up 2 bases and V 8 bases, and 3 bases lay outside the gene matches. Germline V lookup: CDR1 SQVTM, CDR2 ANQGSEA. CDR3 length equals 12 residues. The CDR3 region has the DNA TGCAGCAAGACAGGGGCCACAGATACGCAGTATTTT. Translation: CSKTGATDTQYF.

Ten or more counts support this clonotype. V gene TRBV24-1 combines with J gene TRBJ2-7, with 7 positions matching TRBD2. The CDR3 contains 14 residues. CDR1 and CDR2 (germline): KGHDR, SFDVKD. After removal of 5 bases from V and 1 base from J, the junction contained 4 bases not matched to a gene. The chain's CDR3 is CATSAAGVSYEQYF. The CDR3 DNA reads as TGTGCCACCAGTGCCGCGGGAGTATCCTACGAGCAGTACTTC.

CDR3 amino acids: CASSPGDAVGSLHF. DNA of the CDR3: TGTGCCAGCAGCCCGGGAGACGCTGTTGGAAGTCTCCACTTT. This chain links TRBV7-9 with TRBJ1-6; D is unclear. V gave up 5 bases and J gave up 16 bases, with 21 bases separating them. The CDR3 sequence is 14 residues long. Germline CDR1 is SEHNR and CDR2 is FQNEAQ (reference sequence).

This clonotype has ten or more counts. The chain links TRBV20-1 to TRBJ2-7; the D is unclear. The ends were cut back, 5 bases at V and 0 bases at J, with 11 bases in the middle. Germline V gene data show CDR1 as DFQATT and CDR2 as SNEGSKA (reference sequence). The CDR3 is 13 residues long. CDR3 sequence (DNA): TGCAGTGCTTTCCGACATATCTCCTACGAGCAGTACTTC. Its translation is CSAFRHISYEQYF.

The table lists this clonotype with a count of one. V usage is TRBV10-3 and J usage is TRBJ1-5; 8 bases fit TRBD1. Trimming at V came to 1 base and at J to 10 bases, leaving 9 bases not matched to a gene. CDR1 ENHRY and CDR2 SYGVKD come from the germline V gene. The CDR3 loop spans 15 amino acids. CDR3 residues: CAISELGQGNSPQHF. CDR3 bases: TGTGCCATCAGTGAGTTAGGACAGGGAAATTCACCCCAGCATTTT.

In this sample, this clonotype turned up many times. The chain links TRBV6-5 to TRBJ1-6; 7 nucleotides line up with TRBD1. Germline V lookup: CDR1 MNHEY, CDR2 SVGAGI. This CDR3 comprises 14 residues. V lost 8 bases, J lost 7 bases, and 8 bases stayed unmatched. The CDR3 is CASHRGNGNSPLHF. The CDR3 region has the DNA TGTGCCAGCCACAGGGGAAATGGCAATTCACCCCTCCACTTT.

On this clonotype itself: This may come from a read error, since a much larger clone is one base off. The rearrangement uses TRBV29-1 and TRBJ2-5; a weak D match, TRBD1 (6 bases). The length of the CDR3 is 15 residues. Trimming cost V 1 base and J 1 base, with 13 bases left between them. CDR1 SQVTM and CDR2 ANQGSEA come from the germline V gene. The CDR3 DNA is TGCAGCGTTGAAGGGGCGAAGGGGGTCCAAGAGACCCAGTACTTC. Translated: CSVEGAKGVQETQYF.

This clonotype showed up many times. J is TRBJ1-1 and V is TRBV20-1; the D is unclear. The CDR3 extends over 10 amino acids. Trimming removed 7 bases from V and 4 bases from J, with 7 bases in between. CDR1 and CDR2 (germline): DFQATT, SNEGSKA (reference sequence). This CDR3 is CSVWSTEAFF. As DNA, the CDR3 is TGCAGTGTGTGGAGCACTGAAGCTTTCTTT.

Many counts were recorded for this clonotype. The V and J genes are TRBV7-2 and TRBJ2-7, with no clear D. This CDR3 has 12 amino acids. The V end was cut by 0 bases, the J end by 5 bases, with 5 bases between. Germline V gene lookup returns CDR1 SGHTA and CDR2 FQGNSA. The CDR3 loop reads CASSLAHDEQYF. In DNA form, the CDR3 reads TGTGCCAGCAGCTTAGCCCACGACGAGCAGTACTTC.

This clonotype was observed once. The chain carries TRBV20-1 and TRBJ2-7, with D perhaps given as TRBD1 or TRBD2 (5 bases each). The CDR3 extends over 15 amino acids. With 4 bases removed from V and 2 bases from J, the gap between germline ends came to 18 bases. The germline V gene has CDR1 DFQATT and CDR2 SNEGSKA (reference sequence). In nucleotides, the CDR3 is TGCAGTGCTATCGATATCGGGGCAGGCACCTACGAGCAGTACTTC. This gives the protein CSAIDIGAGTYEQYF.

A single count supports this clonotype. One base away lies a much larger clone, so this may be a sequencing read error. CDR3: CASSMTGGLAEELFF. The CDR3 DNA is TGTGCCAGCAGCATGACAGGGGGACTCGCCGAGGAGCTGTTTTTT. V is TRBV2 and J is TRBJ2-2; TRBD1 matches 9 bases. CDR1 and CDR2 from the germline V gene are SNHLY and FYNNEI. CDR3 length equals 15 residues. V was clipped by 6 bases and J by 10 bases; unmatched bases: 12.